This T cell receptor (beta chain) stems from a study of T cells in Graves' hyperthyroidism and ophthalmopathy. The ends were cut back, 4 bases at V and 3 bases at J, with 13 bases in the middle. There are 14 residues in the CDR3. CDR1 MNHEY and CDR2 SVGEGT come from the germline V gene. Many counts were recorded for this clonotype. The antigen remains undetermined. The TCR beta CDR3 regions underwent amplification using RNA transcripts as the source. Primed by the HTBI set, a first-round RT-PCR was run on the TCR CDR3. A single record per CDR3 protein comes from TCRdb applying MiXCR to the multiplex PCR reads. The repertoire consists of roughly 400,000 distinct CDR3 sequences, with around 16% occurring once and the leading ten covering about a quarter. Whole-study results and caveats: The model forecast ophthalmopathy, anticipating it by a median around 6.4 months before onset. Blood samples included most of the expanded thyroid clonotypes exceeding 0.001.

The chain combines TRBV6-2 or TRBV6-3 with TRBJ2-7; D is ambiguous. Sequenced material: blood. This sequence was found in a woman aged 18-35 years with Graves' hyperthyroidism that later progressed to Graves' ophthalmopathy. This chain's CDR3 is CASSSIPRSYEQYF. CDR3 nucleotide sequence: TGTGCCAGCAGTTCAATCCCGAGGAGCTACGAGCAGTACTTC.